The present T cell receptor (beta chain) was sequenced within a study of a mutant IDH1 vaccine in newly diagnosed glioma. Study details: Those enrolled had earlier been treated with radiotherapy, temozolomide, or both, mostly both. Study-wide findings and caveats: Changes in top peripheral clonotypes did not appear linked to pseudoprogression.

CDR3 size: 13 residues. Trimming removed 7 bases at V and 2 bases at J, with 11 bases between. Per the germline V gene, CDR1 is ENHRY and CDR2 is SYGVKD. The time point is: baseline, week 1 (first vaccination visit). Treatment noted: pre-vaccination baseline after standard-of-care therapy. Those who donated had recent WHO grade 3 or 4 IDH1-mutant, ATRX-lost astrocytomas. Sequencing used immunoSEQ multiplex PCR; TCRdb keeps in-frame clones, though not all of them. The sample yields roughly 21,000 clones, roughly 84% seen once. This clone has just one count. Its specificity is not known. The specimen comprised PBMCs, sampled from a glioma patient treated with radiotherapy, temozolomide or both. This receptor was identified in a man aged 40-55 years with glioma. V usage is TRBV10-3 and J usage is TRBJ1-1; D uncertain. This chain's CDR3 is CAITETSNTEAFF. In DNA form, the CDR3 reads TGTGCCATCACTGAAACATCTAACACTGAAGCTTTCTTT.